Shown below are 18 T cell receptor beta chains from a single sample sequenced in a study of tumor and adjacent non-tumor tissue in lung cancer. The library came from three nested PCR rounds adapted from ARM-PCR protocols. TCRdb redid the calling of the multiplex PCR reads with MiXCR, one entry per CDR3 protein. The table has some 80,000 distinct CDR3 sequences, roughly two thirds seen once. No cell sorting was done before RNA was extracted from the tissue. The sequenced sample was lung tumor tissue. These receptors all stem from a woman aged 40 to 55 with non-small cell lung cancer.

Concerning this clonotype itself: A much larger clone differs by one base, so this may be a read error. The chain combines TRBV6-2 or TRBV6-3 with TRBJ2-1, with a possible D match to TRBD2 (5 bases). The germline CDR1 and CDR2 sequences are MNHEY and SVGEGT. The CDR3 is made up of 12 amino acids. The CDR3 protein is CANSSRTGEQFF. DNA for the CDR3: TGTGCCAACAGTTCCCGGACGGGAGAGCAGTTCTTC.

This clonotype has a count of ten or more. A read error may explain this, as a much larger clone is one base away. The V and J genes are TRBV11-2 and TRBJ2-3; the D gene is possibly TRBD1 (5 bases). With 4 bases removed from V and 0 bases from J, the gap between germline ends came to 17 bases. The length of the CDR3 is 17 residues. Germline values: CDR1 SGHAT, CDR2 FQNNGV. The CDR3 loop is CASSSGRGRTSTDTQYF. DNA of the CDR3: TGTGCCAGCAGCTCCGGAAGGGGTAGAACTAGCACAGATACGCAGTATTTT.

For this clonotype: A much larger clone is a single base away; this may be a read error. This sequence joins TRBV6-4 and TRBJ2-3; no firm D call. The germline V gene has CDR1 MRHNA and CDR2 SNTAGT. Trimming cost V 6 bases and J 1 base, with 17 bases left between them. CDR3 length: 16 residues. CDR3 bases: TGTGCCAGCAGCCGTCACATGGGCGGCGGCACAGATACGCAGTATTTT. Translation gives CASSRHMGGGTDTQYF.

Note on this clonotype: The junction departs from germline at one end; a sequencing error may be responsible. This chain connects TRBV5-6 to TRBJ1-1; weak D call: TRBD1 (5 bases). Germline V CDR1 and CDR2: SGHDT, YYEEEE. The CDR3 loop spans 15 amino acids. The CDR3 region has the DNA TGTGCCAGCAACTTGGCGGGACCCACAGCCATTGAAGCTTTCTTT. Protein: CASNLAGPTAIEAFF. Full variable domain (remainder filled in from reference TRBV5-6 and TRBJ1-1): DAGVTQSPTHLIKTRGQQVTLRCSPKSGHDTVSWYQQALGQGPQFIFQYYEEEERQRGNFPDRFSGHQFPNYSSELNVNALLLGDSALYLCASNLAGPTAIEAFFGQGTRLTVV.

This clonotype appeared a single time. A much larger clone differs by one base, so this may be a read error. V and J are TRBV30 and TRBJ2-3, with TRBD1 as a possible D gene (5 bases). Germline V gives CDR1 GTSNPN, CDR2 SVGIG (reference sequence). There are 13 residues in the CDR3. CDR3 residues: CAWSVPGADTHYF. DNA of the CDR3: TGTGCCTGGAGTGTACCTGGGGCAGATACGCATTATTTT.

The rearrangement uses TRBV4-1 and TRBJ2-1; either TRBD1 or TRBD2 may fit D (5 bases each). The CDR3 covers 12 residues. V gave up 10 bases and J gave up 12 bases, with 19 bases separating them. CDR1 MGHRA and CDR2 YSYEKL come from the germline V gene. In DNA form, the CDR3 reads TGCGCCATCAGTGAGAGGGGCCACCCGCAGTTCTTC. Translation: CAISERGHPQFF.

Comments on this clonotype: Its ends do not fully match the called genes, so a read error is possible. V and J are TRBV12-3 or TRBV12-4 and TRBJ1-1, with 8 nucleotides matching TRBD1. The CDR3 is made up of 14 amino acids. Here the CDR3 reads CACRAGGGGREAFF. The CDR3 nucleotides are TGTGCCTGCAGGGCAGGGGGCGGGGGTCGTGAGGCTTTCTTT.

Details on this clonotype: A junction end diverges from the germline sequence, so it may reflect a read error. The CDR3 DNA sequence: TGTGTCAGTAGCTTAGACTACGAGACAGGAACTGAGAAACCGTTTTTT. The encoded protein is CVSSLDYETGTEKPFF. This chain uses TRBV11-1 with TRBJ1-4; perhaps TRBD1 as D (6 bases). Germline V gene sequence: CDR1 SGHAT, CDR2 FQDESV (reference sequence). The CDR3 is made up of 16 amino acids.

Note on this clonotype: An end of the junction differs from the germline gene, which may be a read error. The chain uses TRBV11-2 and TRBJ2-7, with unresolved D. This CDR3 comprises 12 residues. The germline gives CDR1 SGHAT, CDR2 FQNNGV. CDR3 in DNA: TGTACCAGCAGCTTAACTCATGACGAGCAGTACTTC. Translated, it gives CTSSLTHDEQYF.

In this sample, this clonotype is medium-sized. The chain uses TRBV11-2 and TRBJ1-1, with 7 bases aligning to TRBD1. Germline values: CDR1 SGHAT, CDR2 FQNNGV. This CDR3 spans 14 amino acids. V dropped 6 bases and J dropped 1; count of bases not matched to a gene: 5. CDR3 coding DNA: TGTGCCAGCAGGCCCTGGACAGGGAACACTGAAGCTTTCTTT. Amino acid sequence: CASRPWTGNTEAFF.

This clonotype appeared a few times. CDR3 DNA sequence: TGCGCCAGCAACCCTCTAGGAGGGGCGGGGGGCACTGAAGCTTTCTTT. It codes for CASNPLGGAGGTEAFF. The chain recombines TRBV5-1 with TRBJ1-1; the D gene is possibly TRBD1 (5 bases). The germline gives CDR1 SGHRS, CDR2 YFSETQ. The CDR3 has 16 residues. Trimming took off 6 bases at V and 4 bases at J, with 22 bases between the two ends. The full variable domain, rest sourced from reference TRBV5-1 and TRBJ1-1, is KAGVTQTPRYLIKTRGQQVTLSCSPISGHRSVSWYQQTPGQGLQFLFEYFSETQRNKGNFPGRFSGRQFSNSRSEMNVSTLELGDSALYLCASNPLGGAGGTEAFFGQGTRLTVV.

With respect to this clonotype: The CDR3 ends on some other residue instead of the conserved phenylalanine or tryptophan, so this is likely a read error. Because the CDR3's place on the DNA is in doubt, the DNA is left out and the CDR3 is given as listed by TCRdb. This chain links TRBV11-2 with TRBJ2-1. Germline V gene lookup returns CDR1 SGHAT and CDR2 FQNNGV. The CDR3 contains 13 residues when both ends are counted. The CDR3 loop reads CASILRTDNEHFL.

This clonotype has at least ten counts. The CDR3 is CASRGEGMDEQFF. The CDR3 coding sequence is TGTGCCAGCAGAGGAGAGGGGATGGATGAGCAGTTCTTC. The chain uses TRBV6-6 and TRBJ2-1, with D perhaps given as TRBD1 or TRBD2 (5 bases each). The length of the CDR3 is 13 residues. Germline loops: CDR1 MNHNY, CDR2 SVGAGI (reference sequence). The V and J ends lost 6 bases and 8 bases respectively, with 14 bases between them.

CDR3 sequence (DNA): TGCGCCAGCAGCCAAGGCGGCAGGGTCTACGAGCAGTACTTC. Residues: CASSQGGRVYEQYF. This sequence joins TRBV4-1 and TRBJ2-7; tentative D call: TRBD1 (5 bases). Germline CDR1 is MGHRA and CDR2 is YSYEKL. This CDR3 has 14 amino acids. Trimming left V 1 base short and J 3 bases short, with 10 bases between.

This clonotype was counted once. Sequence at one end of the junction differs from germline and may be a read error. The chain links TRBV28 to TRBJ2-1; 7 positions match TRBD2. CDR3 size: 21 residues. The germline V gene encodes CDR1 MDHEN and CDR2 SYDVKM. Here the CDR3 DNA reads TGTGCTAGCAGTTTATCCCTGAGGGGAGTCCGAGCGGGATGGCCCGACAATGAGCAGTTCTTC. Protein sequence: CASSLSLRGVRAGWPDNEQFF. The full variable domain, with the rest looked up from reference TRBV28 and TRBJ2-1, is DVKVTQSSRYLVKRTGEKVFLECVQDMDHENMFWYRQDPGLGLRLIYFSYDVKMKEKGDIPEGYSVSREKKERFSLILESASTNQTSMYLCASSLSLRGVRAGWPDNEQFFGPGTRLTVL.

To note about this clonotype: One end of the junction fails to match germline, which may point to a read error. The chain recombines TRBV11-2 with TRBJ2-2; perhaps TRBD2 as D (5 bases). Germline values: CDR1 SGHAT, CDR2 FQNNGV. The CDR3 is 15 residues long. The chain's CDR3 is CASSPENQNTGELSF. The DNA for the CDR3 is TGTGCCAGTAGCCCCGAAAATCAGAACACCGGGGAGCTCTCTTTT. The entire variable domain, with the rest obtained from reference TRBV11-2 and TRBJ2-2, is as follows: EAGVAQSPRYKIIEKRQSVAFWCNPISGHATLYWYQQILGQGPKLLIQFQNNGVVDDSQLPKDRFSAERLKGVDSTLKIQPAKLEDSAVYLCASSPENQNTGELSFGEGSRLTVL.

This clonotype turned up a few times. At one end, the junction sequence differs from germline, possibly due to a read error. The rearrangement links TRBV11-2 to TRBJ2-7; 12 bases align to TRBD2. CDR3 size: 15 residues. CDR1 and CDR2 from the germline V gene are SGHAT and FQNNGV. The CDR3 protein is CAGSSRLAGDYEQYF. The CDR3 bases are TGTGCCGGCAGCTCTCGACTAGCGGGGGATTACGAGCAGTACTTC.

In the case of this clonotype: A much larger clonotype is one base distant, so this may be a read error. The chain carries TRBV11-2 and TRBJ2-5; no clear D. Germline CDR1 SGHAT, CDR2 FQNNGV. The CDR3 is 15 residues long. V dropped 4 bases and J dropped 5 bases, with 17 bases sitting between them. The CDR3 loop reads CASSSKDPSRETQYF. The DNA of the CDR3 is TGTGCCAGCAGCTCAAAGGACCCTTCCAGGGAGACCCAGTACTTC.